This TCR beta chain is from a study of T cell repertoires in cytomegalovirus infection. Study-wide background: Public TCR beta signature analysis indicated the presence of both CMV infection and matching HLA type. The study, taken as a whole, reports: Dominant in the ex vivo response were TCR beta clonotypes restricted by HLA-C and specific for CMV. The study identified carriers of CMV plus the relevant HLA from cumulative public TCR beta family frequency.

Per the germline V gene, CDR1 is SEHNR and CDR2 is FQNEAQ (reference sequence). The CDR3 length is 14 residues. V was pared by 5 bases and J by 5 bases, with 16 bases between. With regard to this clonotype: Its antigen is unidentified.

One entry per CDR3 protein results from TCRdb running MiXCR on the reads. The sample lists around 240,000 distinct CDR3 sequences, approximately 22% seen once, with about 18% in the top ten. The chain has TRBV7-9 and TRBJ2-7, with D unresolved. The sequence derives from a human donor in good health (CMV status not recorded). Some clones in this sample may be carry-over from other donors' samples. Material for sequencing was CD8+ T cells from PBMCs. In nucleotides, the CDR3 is TGTGCCAGCAGCCCCCCCTCCGTAGGAGACGAGCAGTACTTC. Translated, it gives CASSPPSVGDEQYF.